The 11 T cell receptor beta chains in this list originate from one sample, sequenced in a study of blood T cell repertoires in COVID-19. Data came from immunoSEQ multiplex PCR; TCRdb stores just in-frame clones and leaves some out. The sample comprises about 240,000 clones, 80% to 90% of which are singletons, and 3.6% rests with the top ten. Material for sequencing was PBMCs or T cells enriched from blood (not recorded which). The receptors come from a woman aged 35 to 49 who had been exposed to COVID-19.

The V gene is TRBV3-1 (or the pseudogene TRBV3-2), the J gene TRBJ2-2, with D uncertain. Germline-derived CDR1 and CDR2 are LGHDT and YNNKEL (reference sequence). This CDR3 has 12 residues. Trimming cost V 6 bases and J 5 bases, with 7 bases left between them. The CDR3 protein is CASRQLTGELFF. CDR3 coding DNA: TGTGCCAGCAGACAGTTGACCGGGGAGCTGTTTTTT.

The rearrangement links TRBV11-2 to TRBJ1-2; D not certain. CDR1 is SGHAT, CDR2 FQNNGV, per germline. Trimming removed 5 bases from V and 5 bases from J, with 9 bases in between. This CDR3 is 12 amino acids long. The CDR3 DNA reads TGTGCCAGCAGCGGGGAGTGGTATGGCTACACCTTC. Translating gives CASSGEWYGYTF.

The chain has TRBV6-5 and TRBJ2-7, with D hard to call. This CDR3 has 13 residues. Germline V gene sequence: CDR1 MNHEY, CDR2 SVGAGI. Trimming stripped 7 bases from V and 2 bases from J, with 12 bases between. The CDR3 reads CASNPRQTYEQYF. The DNA of the CDR3 is TGTGCCAGCAACCCGAGGCAGACCTACGAGCAGTACTTC.

The rearrangement joins TRBV28 to TRBJ1-5, with unresolved D. Trimming removed 2 bases from V and 11 bases from J, with 13 bases in between. Germline-derived CDR1 and CDR2 are MDHEN and SYDVKM. The CDR3 contains 13 residues. In DNA form, the CDR3 reads TGTGCCAGCAGTTTACGGGATCGTAGGTCCCAGCATTTT. Protein product: CASSLRDRRSQHF.

This clone was seen a few times. The chain employs TRBV12-3 or TRBV12-4 and TRBJ2-7, with 10 positions matching TRBD1. There are 13 residues in the CDR3. J was trimmed by 6 bases and V by 5 bases; bases with no gene match: 4. The CDR3 loop is CASSPDRGREQYF. DNA for the CDR3: TGTGCCAGCAGTCCCGACAGGGGGCGCGAGCAGTACTTC.

This clone was detected once. This rearrangement joins TRBV20-1 to TRBJ1-1; D not resolved. Germline V gene data show CDR1 as DFQATT and CDR2 as SNEGSKA (reference sequence). With 6 bases removed from V and 0 bases from J, the gap between germline ends came to 2 bases. This CDR3 region has 10 residues. CDR3 coding DNA: TGCAGTGCCGTGAACACTGAAGCTTTCTTT. Protein sequence: CSAVNTEAFF.

V usage is TRBV10-3 and J usage is TRBJ2-3, with 12 bases aligning to TRBD2. This CDR3 has 16 residues. With V trimmed by 5 bases and J by 3 bases, 6 bases remained unmatched. Germline V gene data show CDR1 as ENHRY and CDR2 as SYGVKD. The CDR3 DNA sequence: TGTGCCATCAGTCCGGGACTAGCGGGCACAACAGATACGCAGTATTTT. Its translation: CAISPGLAGTTDTQYF.

This chain links TRBV5-1 with TRBJ2-2, with 11 bases that match TRBD1. This CDR3 is 16 amino acids long. CDR1 is SGHRS and CDR2 is YFSETQ in the germline V gene. V trimming: 5 bases; J trimming: 5 bases; junction bases outside the gene matches: 8. Here the CDR3 reads CASRSHGTGGTGELFF. As DNA, the CDR3 is TGCGCCAGCAGATCCCACGGGACAGGGGGGACCGGGGAGCTGTTTTTT.

This clone has a handful of counts. This chain links TRBV4-1 with TRBJ2-7; the D gene is possibly TRBD2 (5 bases). Germline CDR1 MGHRA, CDR2 YSYEKL. V lost 0 bases and J 0 bases, leaving 9 bases between the germline ends. The CDR3 has 15 residues. The CDR3 spells CASSQDDGLSYEQYF. In nucleotides, the CDR3 is TGCGCCAGCAGCCAAGACGACGGACTCTCCTACGAGCAGTACTTC.

The V and J genes are TRBV30 and TRBJ2-7; D ambiguous. This CDR3 region has 11 residues. Trimming pared 3 bases from V and 5 bases from J, leaving 8 bases between. Germline lookup yields CDR1 GTSNPN and CDR2 SVGIG (reference sequence). CDR3 nucleotide sequence: TGTGCCTGGAGCGGAAGCGACGAGCAGTACTTC. It encodes CAWSGSDEQYF.

This clone was detected only once. This chain links TRBV2 with TRBJ2-5, with 16 bases aligning to TRBD2. The germline gives CDR1 SNHLY, CDR2 FYNNEI. CDR3 length equals 18 residues. V lost 8 bases, J lost 4 bases, and 13 bases stayed unmatched. The CDR3 spells CASHLWVGLAGGRETQYF. Here the CDR3 DNA reads TGTGCCAGCCACCTTTGGGTGGGACTAGCGGGGGGGCGAGAGACCCAGTACTTC.